Shown below are 20 T cell receptor beta chains from a single sample sequenced in a study of CD8+CD57+ T cells in acquired aplastic anemia. Genomic DNA served as template for TCR beta VDJ and CDR3 profiling. TCRdb reprocessed the reads via MiXCR and lists one record per CDR3 protein. This sample has 150,000 to 200,000 distinct CDR3 sequences, with approximately 43% found just once. Sequenced sample: sorted CD4+, CD8+, or CD8+CD57+ T cells (not recorded which) from PBMCs. The receptors originated from a human donor in good health.

This clonotype was observed at least ten times. This chain joins TRBV6-5 and TRBJ1-3; D unresolved. This CDR3 has 14 amino acids. Trimming stripped 2 bases from V and 4 bases from J, with 9 bases between. Germline V gene sequence: CDR1 MNHEY, CDR2 SVGAGI. The CDR3 is CASSYRQEGNTIYF. Here the CDR3 DNA reads TGTGCCAGCAGTTACAGGCAGGAGGGAAACACCATATATTTT.

This clonotype was detected ten times or more. The chain is built from TRBV24-1 and TRBJ2-1; D is undetermined. The CDR3 totals 11 residues. The germline gives CDR1 KGHDR, CDR2 SFDVKD. The V end lost 5 bases, the J end lost 13 bases, and 11 bases lay between the germline ends. The CDR3 sequence is CATSGGRNQFF. CDR3 sequence (DNA): TGTGCCACCAGTGGAGGCAGGAACCAGTTCTTC.

Turning to this clonotype: This sequence may be a read error, since a much larger clone differs from it by one base. The rearrangement joins TRBV28 to TRBJ1-6; tentative D call: TRBD1 (6 bases). From germline, CDR1 is MDHEN and CDR2 SYDVKM. This CDR3 comprises 13 residues. The CDR3 DNA sequence: TGTGTCAGCAAGGTACAGGGAACTTCACCCCTCCACTTT. Amino acid sequence: CVSKVQGTSPLHF.

This clonotype was found many times. The chain recombines TRBV2 with TRBJ1-5, with D possibly matching TRBD1 (5 bases). V dropped 7 bases and J dropped 4 bases, with 14 bases sitting between them. Germline V gene sequence: CDR1 SNHLY, CDR2 FYNNEI. This CDR3 is built from 14 residues. CDR3 sequence reads: CASTGTGGNQPQHF. CDR3 in DNA: TGTGCCAGCACCGGAACGGGGGGTAATCAGCCCCAGCATTTT. The variable domain in full, with the rest retrieved from reference TRBV2 and TRBJ1-5, is EPEVTQTPSHQVTQMGQEVILRCVPISNHLYFYWYRQILGQKVEFLVSFYNNEISEKSEIFDDQFSVERPDGSNFTLKIRSTKLEDSAMYFCASTGTGGNQPQHFGDGTRLSIL.

V is TRBV5-1 and J is TRBJ1-2, with TRBD1 identical over 8 bases. Per germline, CDR1 SGHRS and CDR2 YFSETQ. The CDR3 is made up of 13 amino acids. J lost 8 bases, V lost 5 bases, and 8 bases had no gene match. The CDR3 spells CASSYDRGWGYTF. Here the CDR3 DNA reads TGCGCCAGCAGTTACGACAGGGGTTGGGGCTACACCTTC.

This clonotype appeared many times. This rearrangement joins TRBV20-1 to TRBJ2-5, with TRBD2 identical over 11 bases. V gave up 6 bases and J gave up 2 bases; unmatched junction bases: 8. The CDR3 is 15 residues long. Germline V gene data show CDR1 as DFQATT and CDR2 as SNEGSKA (reference sequence). CDR3 residues: CSARLAGKAQETQYF. The CDR3, as DNA: TGCAGTGCCCGACTAGCGGGAAAAGCGCAAGAGACCCAGTACTTC.

This chain uses TRBV19 with TRBJ2-1, with 7 bases matching TRBD2. V shed 6 bases and J 8 bases; nucleotides not matched to a gene: 13. This CDR3 contains 15 residues. Germline lookup yields CDR1 LNHDA and CDR2 SQIVND (reference sequence). Here the CDR3 reads CASRPTRLALDEQFF. The CDR3, as DNA: TGTGCCAGTAGACCGACACGACTAGCCCTCGATGAGCAGTTCTTC.

The chain uses TRBV19 and TRBJ2-3; 8 bases map to TRBD2. Unmatched junction bases numbered 10, after V lost 4 bases and J lost 4 bases. CDR1 LNHDA and CDR2 SQIVND come from the germline V gene (reference sequence). CDR3 size: 16 residues. CDR3 DNA: TGTGCCAGTAGTACACCCAAGGGACTAGGCGCAGATACGCAGTATTTT. Amino acids: CASSTPKGLGADTQYF.

At least ten counts were recorded for this clonotype. CDR3 residues: CASSQAGPRAEQYF. CDR3 in DNA: TGTGCCAGCAGCCAAGCTGGCCCAAGGGCCGAGCAGTACTTC. J is TRBJ2-7 and V is TRBV14, with D unclear. The CDR3 is 14 residues long. V dropped 1 base and J dropped 6 bases, with 13 bases sitting between them. Looked up from germline, CDR1 is SGHDN and CDR2 is FVKESK.

J is TRBJ1-3 and V is TRBV6-2 or TRBV6-3; D is unclear. With 4 bases removed from V and 0 bases from J, the gap between germline ends came to 10 bases. CDR1 MNHEY and CDR2 SVGEGT come from the germline V gene. This CDR3 is built from 15 residues. DNA of the CDR3: TGTGCCAGCAGTTTAGGTCTAAACTCTGGAAACACCATATATTTT. Its translation is CASSLGLNSGNTIYF.

The chain is built from TRBV10-3 and TRBJ2-5, with 7 bases that match TRBD1. The CDR3 is made up of 14 amino acids. J was trimmed by 3 bases and V by 6 bases; bases with no gene match: 7. CDR1 and CDR2 (germline): ENHRY, SYGVKD. DNA for the CDR3: TGTGCCATCAGCGAGGTAGGGGGCGAAGAGACCCAGTACTTC. Its protein is CAISEVGGEETQYF.

This clonotype was seen once. The chain recombines TRBV2 with TRBJ2-5; 10 positions match TRBD1. The ends lost 6 bases at V and 5 bases at J; junction bases unmatched: 3. The length of the CDR3 is 13 residues. CDR1 is SNHLY, CDR2 FYNNEI, per germline. The CDR3, as DNA: TGTGCCAGCAGGCGACAGGGGGCGGAGACCCAGTACTTC. Translating it yields CASRRQGAETQYF.

The V and J genes are TRBV14 and TRBJ1-2; 8 nucleotides match TRBD1. There are 16 residues in the CDR3. The ends lost 2 bases at V and 4 bases at J; junction bases unmatched: 9. Germline-derived CDR1 and CDR2 are SGHDN and FVKESK. The CDR3: CASSQLATGGSYGYTF. CDR3 nucleotide sequence: TGTGCCAGCAGCCAATTAGCCACAGGGGGAAGCTATGGCTACACCTTC.

The chain is built from TRBV20-1 and TRBJ2-3, with TRBD2 identical over 10 bases. V trimming: 2 bases; J trimming: 4 bases; junction bases outside the gene matches: 9. Germline loops: CDR1 DFQATT, CDR2 SNEGSKA (reference sequence). This CDR3 is 16 amino acids long. CDR3 sequence: CSARFGAGGPADTQYF. The CDR3 coding sequence is TGCAGTGCTAGATTCGGAGCGGGGGGGCCCGCAGATACGCAGTATTTT.

The V and J genes are TRBV29-1 and TRBJ1-2, with 7 bases lining up with TRBD1. The germline V gene has CDR1 SQVTM and CDR2 ANQGSEA. Losses at the gene ends were 1 base for V and 5 bases for J; bases not matched to a gene: 7. The CDR3 is 14 amino acids. CDR3 loop: CSVEAGQLGYGYTF. CDR3 nucleotide sequence: TGCAGCGTTGAAGCGGGACAGCTTGGGTATGGCTACACCTTC.

This clonotype was detected many times. The chain is built from TRBV5-1 and TRBJ2-7; 7 nucleotides line up with TRBD1. The germline V gene has CDR1 SGHRS and CDR2 YFSETQ. V shed 4 bases, J shed 4 bases, and the junction held 11 bases outside the gene matches. The CDR3 totals 15 residues. Written as DNA, the CDR3 is TGCGCCAGCAGCGCCCGACAGGGATCGACGTACGAGCAGTACTTC. Its translation is CASSARQGSTYEQYF.

This clonotype was seen only a few times. The chain is built from TRBV6-1 and TRBJ2-2; D is perhaps TRBD2 (6 bases). There are 15 residues in the CDR3. CDR1 MNHNS and CDR2 SASEGT come from the germline V gene. Trimming removed 3 bases from V and 3 bases from J, with 11 bases in between. The CDR3 DNA reads as TGTGCCAGCAGTGATAAGTGGGGGGACACCGGGGAGCTGTTTTTT. Translating gives CASSDKWGDTGELFF.

The rearrangement joins TRBV7-8 to TRBJ1-6; TRBD1 matches at 7 bases. Germline assignment: CDR1 SGHVS and CDR2 FQNEAQ. CDR3 length: 16 amino acids. V dropped 5 bases and J dropped 5; count of bases not matched to a gene: 9. The CDR3: CASSPFLDRDNSPLHF. In DNA, the CDR3 is TGTGCCAGCAGCCCTTTCCTAGACAGGGATAATTCACCCCTCCACTTT.

This clonotype appeared many times. The chain recombines TRBV6-5 with TRBJ2-3; D is perhaps TRBD1 (6 bases). The CDR3 length is 12 residues. From germline, CDR1 is MNHEY and CDR2 SVGAGI. V lost 9 bases and J 2 bases, leaving 9 bases between the germline ends. The DNA of the CDR3 is TGTGCCAGTACAGGGTCCACAGATACGCAGTATTTT. Translation gives CASTGSTDTQYF.

This clonotype was seen repeatedly, ten times or more. The V gene is TRBV7-9, the J gene TRBJ1-1; TRBD1 might be the D (5 bases). CDR3 length equals 14 residues. The germline V gene has CDR1 SEHNR and CDR2 FQNEAQ (reference sequence). V lost 2 bases to trimming and J lost 6 bases, with 13 bases between them. For the CDR3, the DNA is TGTGCCAGCAGCTTATGGCCGACAGCCCCTGAAGCTTTCTTT. It is translated as CASSLWPTAPEAFF.